This T cell receptor (beta chain) is from a study of blood T cell repertoires in COVID-19. Study-wide background: Some COVID-19 samples were acute and others convalescent; all came from the United States, Italy and Spain.

Original handling: Nucleated cell number was recorded as an estimate derived from reference gene primer amplification. Method: immunoSEQ multiplex PCR; TCRdb's copy keeps in-frame clones and lacks some. Clonal size and the V and J genes are those of that table, whereas D and trimming came from the DNA. The sample shows 150,000 to 200,000 clones, 75% to 95% of them seen only once. With V trimmed by 10 bases and J by 1 base, 8 bases remained unmatched. Germline CDR1 and CDR2: MNHEY and SVGAGI. CDR3 length: 14 amino acids. The source material was peripheral blood. The source of this sequence is a man over 45 with acute or convalescent COVID-19. The chain carries TRBV6-5 and TRBJ2-3, with TRBD1 matching over 7 bases. CDR3 loop: CAIADRAGTDTQYF. The CDR3, as DNA: TGTGCCATCGCCGACAGGGCTGGCACAGATACGCAGTATTTT.